Below are 20 T cell receptor beta chains sequenced from a single sample in a study of cytomegalovirus exposure and HLA in healthy donors. The protocol was immunoSEQ multiplex PCR, while the TCRdb copy is restricted to in-frame clones and leaves out a portion. The sample lists 110,000 to 150,000 clones, about 95% occurring once. Sequencing used PBMCs. The receptors originated from a man younger than 30 in good health and CMV-seropositive.

This CDR3 reads CASSSGVRGDNQPQHF. CDR3 nucleotide sequence: TGTGCCAGCAGTTCGGGCGTTCGGGGGGATAATCAGCCCCAGCATTTT. The chain links TRBV28 to TRBJ1-5, with D possibly being TRBD1 (5 bases). Germline V gene lookup returns CDR1 MDHEN and CDR2 SYDVKM. The CDR3 contains 16 residues. V was cut by 4 bases and J by 4 bases, with 17 bases left in between.

V gene TRBV19 combines with J gene TRBJ2-2, with D tentatively TRBD2 (6 bases). The CDR3 extends over 20 amino acids. Germline CDR1 reads LNHDA; CDR2 reads SQIVND (reference sequence). Between the trimmed V and J ends, which lost 5 bases and 0 bases, there was a span of 25 bases. The CDR3 nucleotides are TGTGCCAGTAGTGCCACCCCCCGGGACTTCCTTCGAACGAACACCGGGGAGCTGTTTTTT. It specifies CASSATPRDFLRTNTGELFF.

The chain joins TRBV5-1 to TRBJ2-5; 9 bases fit TRBD2. Germline CDR1 is SGHRS and CDR2 is YFSETQ. This CDR3 contains 15 residues. V trimming: 4 bases; J trimming: 5 bases; junction bases outside the gene matches: 9. The CDR3: CASSGTPGLAETQYF. In nucleotides, the CDR3 is TGCGCCAGCAGCGGAACCCCGGGACTAGCCGAGACCCAGTACTTC.

The chain is built from TRBV27 and TRBJ2-1, with D perhaps TRBD2 (5 bases). Germline values: CDR1 MNHEY, CDR2 SMNVEV (reference sequence). This CDR3 is 15 amino acids long. The V end was cut by 6 bases, the J end by 4 bases, with 16 bases between. The CDR3 sequence is CASSPLVNSYNEQFF. The DNA for the CDR3 is TGTGCCAGCAGCCCACTAGTAAACTCATACAATGAGCAGTTCTTC.

This chain connects TRBV10-3 to TRBJ2-3, with TRBD2 matching 8 bases. CDR1 is ENHRY and CDR2 is SYGVKD in the germline V gene. Trimming cost V 6 bases and J 5 bases; bases outside gene matches: 4. This CDR3 is built from 13 residues. The CDR3 reads CAISSGSEDTQYF. The CDR3 DNA reads as TGTGCCATCAGCAGCGGGAGTGAAGATACGCAGTATTTT.

V usage is TRBV2 and J usage is TRBJ1-2, with TRBD1 matching over 8 bases. Trimming at V came to 9 bases and at J to 6 bases, leaving 9 bases not matched to a gene. The CDR3 spans 13 residues. CDR1 and CDR2 (germline): SNHLY, FYNNEI. The CDR3 spells CARDRVRVDGYTF. The CDR3 coding sequence is TGTGCCAGGGACAGGGTAAGGGTGGATGGCTACACCTTC.

This chain links TRBV28 with TRBJ2-7; 7 nucleotides line up with TRBD1. With V trimmed by 6 bases and J by 1 base, 9 bases remained unmatched. This CDR3 has 15 amino acids. The germline CDR1 and CDR2 sequences are MDHEN and SYDVKM. CDR3 region: CASSSQTGRSYEQYF. The CDR3 DNA reads as TGTGCCAGCAGCTCACAGACAGGGCGATCCTACGAGCAGTACTTC.

The V call is TRBV7-2, the J call TRBJ2-1, with a weak D call TRBD2 (5 bases). The germline gives CDR1 SGHTA, CDR2 FQGNSA. Trimming stripped 2 bases from V and 9 bases from J, with 8 bases between. The CDR3 has 12 amino acids. The CDR3 here is CASSLREFEQFF. The CDR3 DNA follows: TGTGCCAGCAGCTTAAGGGAGTTTGAGCAGTTCTTC. Complete variable domain (other parts from reference TRBV7-2 and TRBJ2-1): GAGVSQSPSNKVTEKGKDVELRCDPISGHTALYWYRQSLGQGLEFLIYFQGNSAPDKSGLPSDRFSAERTGGSVSTLTIQRTQQEDSAVYLCASSLREFEQFFGPGTRLTVL.

The chain recombines TRBV18 with TRBJ2-1; D not resolved. This CDR3 is 14 amino acids long. CDR1 KGHSH and CDR2 LQKENI come from the germline V gene. Trimming shortened V by 8 bases and J by 3 bases, and 14 bases separated the two germline ends. The CDR3 DNA sequence: TGTGCCAGCCACTCGGAGAGCTACTACAATGAGCAGTTCTTC. Amino acid sequence: CASHSESYYNEQFF.

The genes are TRBV5-1 and TRBJ2-7; the match to TRBD1 covers 10 bases. The CDR3 is 17 amino acids. Germline V lookup: CDR1 SGHRS, CDR2 YFSETQ. The V gene end was trimmed by 4 bases and the J gene end by 2 bases; junction bases not matched to a gene: 12. The CDR3 here is CASSPRDRGSPTYEQYF. The CDR3 DNA is TGCGCCAGCAGCCCACGGGACAGGGGTTCCCCGACCTACGAGCAGTACTTC. Using reference TRBV5-1 and TRBJ2-7 for the parts outside the CDR3, the full variable domain is KAGVTQTPRYLIKTRGQQVTLSCSPISGHRSVSWYQQTPGQGLQFLFEYFSETQRNKGNFPGRFSGRQFSNSRSEMNVSTLELGDSALYLCASSPRDRGSPTYEQYFGPGTRLTVT.

The chain uses TRBV28 and TRBJ2-7; D is uncertain. Trimming pared 5 bases from V and 0 bases from J, leaving 8 bases between. Germline V gene sequence: CDR1 MDHEN, CDR2 SYDVKM. The CDR3 spans 13 residues. The CDR3 here is CASSLTGSYEQYF. The DNA of the CDR3 is TGTGCCAGCAGTCTTACCGGCTCCTACGAGCAGTACTTC.

The rearrangement uses TRBV6-1 and TRBJ2-7; D is unclear. V dropped 0 bases and J dropped 5 bases, with 14 bases sitting between them. The length of the CDR3 is 15 residues. CDR1 and CDR2 from the germline V gene are MNHNS and SASEGT. In nucleotides, the CDR3 is TGTGCCAGCAGTGAAGCCTGGTACGGAGCCGACGAGCAGTACTTC. Protein sequence: CASSEAWYGADEQYF.

The chain carries TRBV27 and TRBJ2-3; 7 bases line up with TRBD1. The germline V gene has CDR1 MNHEY and CDR2 SMNVEV (reference sequence). After removal of 4 bases from V and 4 bases from J, the junction contained 8 bases not matched to a gene. The CDR3 sequence is 15 residues long. The CDR3 DNA follows: TGTGCCAGCAGTTCAGAGACAGGGTTTGCAGATACGCAGTATTTT. Translation gives CASSSETGFADTQYF.

This sequence joins TRBV5-1 and TRBJ1-3, with unresolved D. This CDR3 region has 13 residues. CDR1 and CDR2 from the germline V gene are SGHRS and YFSETQ. V dropped 5 bases and J dropped 8 bases, with 14 bases sitting between them. This CDR3 is CASRQVGGDTIYF. The DNA for the CDR3 is TGCGCCAGCAGACAAGTCGGCGGAGACACCATATATTTT. Filled out from reference TRBV5-1 and TRBJ1-3, the complete variable domain reads KAGVTQTPRYLIKTRGQQVTLSCSPISGHRSVSWYQQTPGQGLQFLFEYFSETQRNKGNFPGRFSGRQFSNSRSEMNVSTLELGDSALYLCASRQVGGDTIYFGEGSWLTVV.

Written as DNA, the CDR3 is TGTGCCAGCAGTTTCTGGAGGAACACTGAAGCTTTCTTT. Its protein product is CASSFWRNTEAFF. V is TRBV28 and J is TRBJ1-1; no definite D call. V lost 3 bases, J lost 1 base, and 6 bases lay in between. The CDR3 spans 13 residues. Germline V lookup: CDR1 MDHEN, CDR2 SYDVKM.

The V and J genes are TRBV29-1 and TRBJ1-6, with D possibly TRBD1 on 6 matching bases. The CDR3 length is 13 residues. Trimming cost V 6 bases and J 1 base, with 7 bases left between them. Germline values: CDR1 SQVTM, CDR2 ANQGSEA. CDR3 nucleotides: TGCAGCGTCCAGGGGTCCTATAATTCACCCCTCCACTTT. Translated, it gives CSVQGSYNSPLHF.

This clone was seen just once. The V gene is TRBV27, the J gene TRBJ1-4; 12 bases map to TRBD1. Germline V CDR1 and CDR2: MNHEY, SMNVEV (reference sequence). The CDR3 is made up of 16 amino acids. V shed 6 bases, J shed 5 bases, and the junction held 7 bases outside the gene matches. The CDR3 nucleotides are TGTGCCAGCAGGAACGGGGGGACAGGGGGCAATGAAAAACTGTTTTTT. Protein sequence: CASRNGGTGGNEKLFF. Full variable domain (outside the CDR3, taken from reference TRBV27 and TRBJ1-4): EAQVTQNPRYLITVTGKKLTVTCSQNMNHEYMSWYRQDPGLGLRQIYYSMNVEVTDKGDVPEGYKVSRKEKRNFPLILESPSPNQTSLYFCASRNGGTGGNEKLFFGSGTQLSVL.

The J gene is TRBJ2-7, the V gene TRBV29-1; possible D gene TRBD2, 6 bases. Germline V lookup: CDR1 SQVTM, CDR2 ANQGSEA. Trimming took off 6 bases at V and 3 bases at J, with 15 bases between the two ends. The CDR3 is made up of 13 amino acids. The CDR3 region is CSVNNGLNYEQYF. The CDR3 region has the DNA TGCAGCGTCAACAACGGACTAAACTACGAGCAGTACTTC.

The chain uses TRBV6-5 and TRBJ1-2; 9 bases fit TRBD1. CDR1 and CDR2 from the germline V gene are MNHEY and SVGAGI. CDR3 length equals 13 residues. The trim removed 6 bases at V and 7 bases at J, leaving 6 bases unmatched. CDR3: CASRTQGAGGYTF. Written as DNA, the CDR3 is TGTGCCAGCAGGACACAGGGGGCGGGTGGCTACACCTTC.

The rearrangement links TRBV7-2 to TRBJ2-7, with D possibly matching TRBD1 (6 bases). The CDR3 consists of 13 residues. Per germline, CDR1 SGHTA and CDR2 FQGNSA. V dropped 5 bases and J dropped 1 base, with 9 bases sitting between them. The CDR3 coding sequence is TGTGCCAGCAGCCGACAGGCGTCCTACGAGCAGTACTTC. It encodes CASSRQASYEQYF. The variable domain in full, completed from reference TRBV7-2 and TRBJ2-7, reads GAGVSQSPSNKVTEKGKDVELRCDPISGHTALYWYRQSLGQGLEFLIYFQGNSAPDKSGLPSDRFSAERTGGSVSTLTIQRTQQEDSAVYLCASSRQASYEQYFGPGTRLTVT.